The 15 T cell receptor beta chains given below trace back to one sample, sequenced in a study of beta chain features in type 1 diabetes. These receptors have no known antigen. The investigators reverse transcribed all of the isolated RNA, so they sequenced expressed TCRB transcripts. Sequencing used immunoSEQ multiplex PCR; TCRdb keeps in-frame clones, though not all of them. In the table there are some 700,000 clones, around an eighth of which are singletons. Study outcomes and limitations: All four CD4+ subsets from Type 1 diabetes patients carried moderately but significantly shorter TCRB CDR3s.

The source material was naive CD4+ T cells from blood. The receptors shown here come from a man aged 18-30 years with type 1 diabetes.

Only a few counts were recorded for this clone. This rearrangement joins TRBV7-3 to TRBJ1-1, with 8 bases that match TRBD1. The CDR3 is made up of 13 amino acids. After removal of 5 bases from V and 5 bases from J, the junction contained 4 bases not matched to a gene. The germline V gene has CDR1 SGHTA and CDR2 FQGTGA. This CDR3 is CASSPGQGTEAFF. DNA of the CDR3: TGTGCCAGCAGCCCTGGACAGGGAACTGAAGCTTTCTTT.

This clone came up once. This sequence joins TRBV27 and TRBJ1-1, with 7 bases aligning to TRBD1. The V gene end was trimmed by 8 bases and the J gene end by 0 bases; junction bases not matched to a gene: 3. This CDR3 has 13 residues. Germline-derived CDR1 and CDR2 are MNHEY and SMNVEV (reference sequence). The CDR3 nucleotides are TGTGCCAGCTCGGGACAGTTGAACACTGAAGCTTTCTTT. This encodes CASSGQLNTEAFF.

This clone turned up a few times. The V and J genes are TRBV4-1 and TRBJ2-1; 8 bases align to TRBD2. Germline assignment: CDR1 MGHRA and CDR2 YSYEKL. V shed 1 base and J 0 bases; nucleotides not matched to a gene: 5. The CDR3 spans 17 residues. The DNA of the CDR3 is TGCGCCAGCAGCCAAGGGGATAGCGGGGACTCCTACAATGAGCAGTTCTTC. Its translation: CASSQGDSGDSYNEQFF.

This clone occurred a few times. The chain couples TRBV6-5 to TRBJ1-2; tentatively, D is TRBD1 (6 bases). The CDR3 totals 13 residues. With 2 bases removed from V and 8 bases from J, the gap between germline ends came to 12 bases. The germline V gene has CDR1 MNHEY and CDR2 SVGAGI. The CDR3 here is CASSYPQGVGYTF. CDR3 sequence (DNA): TGTGCCAGCAGTTACCCACAGGGCGTCGGCTACACCTTC.

This clone showed up just a few times. V and J are TRBV7-6 and TRBJ2-5, with a possible D match to TRBD1 (6 bases). V lost 1 base, J lost 10 bases, and 22 bases lay in between. This CDR3 has 16 residues. The germline gives CDR1 SGHVS, CDR2 FNYEAQ. The CDR3 region is CASSLDATGRGLVQYF. In DNA, the CDR3 is TGTGCCAGCAGCTTAGACGCCACTGGCAGGGGATTGGTCCAGTACTTC.

On this clone itself: At the DNA level, this CDR3 is encoded by other sequences in the same sample as well. J is TRBJ1-1 and V is TRBV14; TRBD1 matches 9 bases. With V trimmed by 4 bases and J by 5 bases, 5 bases remained unmatched. Germline V gene sequence: CDR1 SGHDN, CDR2 FVKESK. The CDR3 spans 14 residues. The chain's CDR3 is CASSPRQGGTEAFF. CDR3 coding DNA: TGTGCCAGCAGCCCACGACAGGGGGGGACTGAAGCTTTCTTT.

The CDR3 DNA reads as TGTGCCAGCAGCTTGGGCGGGCCCGATTATGGCTACACCTTC. It codes for CASSLGGPDYGYTF. The rearrangement links TRBV5-4 to TRBJ1-2; D gene uncertain. V was cut by 0 bases and J by 5 bases, with 11 bases left in between. The germline gives CDR1 SGHNT, CDR2 YYREEE (reference sequence). The length of the CDR3 is 14 residues. Drawing the rest from reference TRBV5-4 and TRBJ1-2, the complete variable domain is ETGVTQSPTHLIKTRGQQVTLRCSSQSGHNTVSWYQQALGQGPQFIFQYYREEENGRGNFPPRFSGLQFPNYSSELNVNALELDDSALYLCASSLGGPDYGYTFGSGTRLTVV.

This clone was detected a few times. The V and J genes are TRBV7-8 and TRBJ2-5; 9 positions agree with TRBD2. CDR3 length: 14 residues. V was clipped by 4 bases and J by 2 bases; unmatched bases: 2. From germline, CDR1 is SGHVS and CDR2 FQNEAQ. The CDR3 sequence is CASSWRGGQETQYF. DNA of the CDR3: TGTGCCAGCAGCTGGCGGGGGGGACAAGAGACCCAGTACTTC.

The rearrangement joins TRBV29-1 to TRBJ2-7, with D perhaps matching TRBD2 (6 bases). Germline loops: CDR1 SQVTM, CDR2 ANQGSEA. This CDR3 spans 12 amino acids. The ends were cut back, 7 bases at V and 4 bases at J, with 14 bases in the middle. CDR3 sequence reads: CSASGEAYEQYF. CDR3 in DNA: TGCAGCGCCTCGGGGGAGGCGTACGAGCAGTACTTC.

In its sample, this clone was seen a few times. The chain has TRBV7-6 and TRBJ1-4, with D uncertain. The CDR3 consists of 14 residues. V lost 2 bases to trimming and J lost 5 bases, with 9 bases between them. Germline CDR1 and CDR2: SGHVS and FNYEAQ. CDR3 protein: CASSLIPVNEKLFF. Written as DNA, the CDR3 is TGTGCCAGCAGCTTAATTCCTGTGAATGAAAAACTGTTTTTT. The full variable domain, rest sourced from reference TRBV7-6 and TRBJ1-4, is GAGVSQSPRYKVTKRGQDVALRCDPISGHVSLYWYRQALGQGPEFLTYFNYEAQQDKSGLPNDRFSAERPEGSISTLTIQRTEQRDSAMYRCASSLIPVNEKLFFGSGTQLSVL.

The rearrangement links TRBV19 to TRBJ2-7, with a weak D call TRBD1 (6 bases). Germline lookup yields CDR1 LNHDA and CDR2 SQIVND (reference sequence). The CDR3 extends over 13 amino acids. V was pared by 8 bases and J by 2 bases, with 13 bases between. CDR3 in DNA: TGTGCCAGTGAACCGACAGGTGCCTACGAGCAGTACTTC. Protein product: CASEPTGAYEQYF.

This chain links TRBV9 with TRBJ2-4; 7 bases are a match to TRBD1. V lost 1 base, J lost 3 bases, and 4 bases stayed unmatched. The CDR3 loop spans 15 amino acids. Germline assignment: CDR1 SGDLS and CDR2 YYNGEE. This CDR3 is CASSVTPGGKNIQYF. CDR3 coding DNA: TGTGCCAGCAGCGTAACCCCAGGGGGCAAAAACATTCAGTACTTC.

This rearrangement joins TRBV19 to TRBJ2-2; D unresolved. This CDR3 has 13 amino acids. Germline CDR1 reads LNHDA; CDR2 reads SQIVND (reference sequence). Deletions cut 9 bases from V and 2 bases from J, with 10 bases between. The CDR3 sequence: CASVLRNTGELFF. The CDR3 bases are TGTGCCAGCGTCCTTCGAAACACCGGGGAGCTGTTTTTT. Complete variable domain (other parts from reference TRBV19 and TRBJ2-2): DGGITQSPKYLFRKEGQNVTLSCEQNLNHDAMYWYRQDPGQGLRLIYYSQIVNDFQKGDIAEGYSVSREKKESFPLTVTSAQKNPTAFYLCASVLRNTGELFFGEGSRLTVL.

This clone turned up a few times. The rearrangement links TRBV5-6 to TRBJ2-1; possible D gene TRBD1, 6 bases. Trimming removed 4 bases at V and 5 bases at J, with 19 bases between. This CDR3 has 16 residues. Germline-derived CDR1 and CDR2 are SGHDT and YYEEEE. In DNA, the CDR3 is TGTGCCAGCAGCCTCATCGCCGGGACACCCAACAATGAGCAGTTCTTC. This encodes CASSLIAGTPNNEQFF.

J is TRBJ2-1 and V is TRBV28; D is uncertain. Germline V gives CDR1 MDHEN, CDR2 SYDVKM. The V and J ends lost 8 bases and 5 bases respectively, with 10 bases between them. The CDR3 is 12 residues long. The CDR3: CASLTSNNEQFF. CDR3 coding DNA: TGTGCCAGCCTAACCAGTAACAATGAGCAGTTCTTC.